The 18 T cell receptor beta chains given below trace back to one sample, sequenced in a study of OX40 agonist ivuxolimab in advanced cancers. The assay was immunoSEQ multiplex PCR, and TCRdb's table has in-frame clones only and misses some. Here the sample spans about 80,000 clones, around nine tenths being singletons. This specimen consisted of CD4+ or CD8+ T cells sorted from blood, obtained in a trial of the OX40 agonist ivuxolimab. These receptors came from an adult with an advanced solid tumor such as melanoma, head and neck, liver or kidney cancer.

This chain uses TRBV19 with TRBJ2-1, with 8 nucleotides matching TRBD1. Per germline, CDR1 LNHDA and CDR2 SQIVND (reference sequence). This CDR3 spans 14 amino acids. Germline trimming cut 1 base from V and 4 bases from J; bases unmatched to any gene: 0. CDR3 in DNA: TGTGCCAGTAGTATAGGGACAGGGTACAATGAGCAGTTCTTC. This codes for CASSIGTGYNEQFF.

This rearrangement joins TRBV4-3 to TRBJ2-7; D is uncertain. Germline V gene data show CDR1 as LGHNA and CDR2 as YSLEER. Trimming removed 4 bases from V and 4 bases from J, with 14 bases in between. This CDR3 contains 14 residues. The CDR3 loop is CASSRGSPGYEQYF. The CDR3, as DNA: TGCGCCAGCAGCCGGGGTAGTCCCGGGTACGAGCAGTACTTC.

The rearrangement uses TRBV5-1 and TRBJ2-1, with TRBD2 matching over 15 bases. J gave up 9 bases and V 1 base, and 8 bases lay outside the gene matches. In germline, CDR1 is SGHRS, CDR2 YFSETQ. The CDR3 runs to 17 residues. The CDR3 loop reads CASSLTGLAGGPGEQFF. CDR3 nucleotide sequence: TGCGCCAGCAGCTTGACTGGACTAGCGGGAGGGCCCGGTGAGCAGTTCTTC.

J is TRBJ2-7 and V is TRBV11-2; the match to TRBD2 covers 7 bases. The CDR3 totals 15 residues. Germline trimming cut 5 bases from V and 2 bases from J; bases unmatched to any gene: 9. Germline V gene data show CDR1 as SGHAT and CDR2 as FQNNGV. CDR3 nucleotide sequence: TGTGCCAGCAGCCTCCGGACTAGTTCTACCTACGAGCAGTACTTC. This codes for CASSLRTSSTYEQYF.

The rearrangement links TRBV19 to TRBJ1-4; unclear D gene. There are 14 residues in the CDR3. In germline, CDR1 is LNHDA, CDR2 SQIVND (reference sequence). V was trimmed by 10 bases and J by 0 bases, leaving 12 bases between them. CDR3 residues: CATRLEPTNEKLFF. CDR3 bases: TGTGCCACCCGACTGGAGCCAACTAATGAAAAACTGTTTTTT.

This chain links TRBV28 with TRBJ1-2; D is uncertain. CDR1 and CDR2 from the germline V gene are MDHEN and SYDVKM. The V gene lost 6 bases and the J gene lost 5 bases, with 16 bases spanning the gap. The CDR3 totals 14 residues. In DNA, the CDR3 is TGTGCCAGCAGAACTCTTACAAGGTATTATGGCTACACCTTC. This codes for CASRTLTRYYGYTF.

The CDR3 DNA is TGTGCCAGCAGACCCACAGGGCTCCGGGTCACAGATACGCAGTATTTT. It codes for CASRPTGLRVTDTQYF. The V call is TRBV2, the J call TRBJ2-3; possible D gene TRBD1, 6 bases. Germline V gene lookup returns CDR1 SNHLY and CDR2 FYNNEI. CDR3 size: 16 residues. Trimming took 6 bases from V and 2 from J, leaving 18 bases between them.

CDR3 DNA sequence: TGTGCCAGCAGCCCGAGACAGCCCCCCAAGGGGACCCAGTACTTC. Residues: CASSPRQPPKGTQYF. The V call is TRBV11-3, the J call TRBJ2-5, with a tentative D call TRBD1 (5 bases). The CDR3 totals 15 residues. V was cut by 5 bases and J by 7 bases, with 20 bases left in between. Germline V gene lookup returns CDR1 SGHNT and CDR2 YENEEA. The variable domain in full, completed from reference TRBV11-3 and TRBJ2-5, reads EAGVVQSPRYKIIEKKQPVAFWCNPISGHNTLYWYLQNLGQGPELLIRYENEEAVDDSQLPKDRFSAERLKGVDSTLKIQPAELGDSAVYLCASSPRQPPKGTQYFGPGTRLLVL.

This sequence joins TRBV2 and TRBJ2-3; TRBD1 agrees at 11 bases. The CDR3 covers 14 residues. CDR1 is SNHLY and CDR2 is FYNNEI in the germline V gene. Trimming at V came to 6 bases and at J to 5 bases, leaving 4 bases not matched to a gene. CDR3 loop: CASSGTGGLDTQYF. The CDR3 DNA reads TGTGCCAGCAGCGGGACAGGGGGTTTAGATACGCAGTATTTT.

This chain uses TRBV6-5 with TRBJ2-5, with TRBD2 matching 14 bases. This CDR3 comprises 16 residues. Germline-derived CDR1 and CDR2 are MNHEY and SVGAGI. Trimming took 0 bases from V and 11 from J; bases not matched to a gene: 8. In DNA form, the CDR3 reads TGTGCCAGCAGTTACTCGGGACTAGCGGGAGTATCAGAGCAGTACTTC. Translated, it gives CASSYSGLAGVSEQYF.

The rearrangement links TRBV11-1 to TRBJ2-7; tentatively, D is TRBD2 (6 bases). This CDR3 comprises 12 residues. Germline lookup yields CDR1 SGHAT and CDR2 FQDESV (reference sequence). V was trimmed by 4 bases and J by 3 bases, leaving 7 bases between them. The CDR3 DNA is TGTGCCAGCAGCTACGGGGGCTACGAGCAGTACTTC. It translates to CASSYGGYEQYF. The full variable domain, in which reference TRBV11-1 and TRBJ2-7 provide the parts outside the CDR3, is EAEVAQSPRYKITEKSQAVAFWCDPISGHATLYWYRQILGQGPELLVQFQDESVVDDSQLPKDRFSAERLKGVDSTLKIQPAELGDSAMYLCASSYGGYEQYFGPGTRLTVT.

The chain is built from TRBV28 and TRBJ1-2; D may be TRBD1 (5 bases). In germline, CDR1 is MDHEN, CDR2 SYDVKM. V was cut by 5 bases and J by 0 bases, with 16 bases left in between. This CDR3 contains 16 residues. The CDR3 sequence: CASSHSPRVSNYGYTF. The CDR3, as DNA: TGTGCCAGCAGTCATTCCCCCAGGGTTTCTAACTATGGCTACACCTTC.

V is TRBV6-1 and J is TRBJ1-5; D not resolved. V was clipped by 10 bases and J by 5 bases, with 15 bases between them. The CDR3 is made up of 13 amino acids. Germline CDR1 reads MNHNS; CDR2 reads SASEGT. The CDR3 coding sequence is TGTGCCACAAACCCCGGGCCTTATCAGCCCCAGCATTTT. It encodes CATNPGPYQPQHF.

The chain combines TRBV7-9 with TRBJ2-2; 7 positions agree with TRBD2. Losses at the gene ends were 4 bases for V and 2 bases for J; bases not matched to a gene: 7. The CDR3 is 16 amino acids. The germline V gene has CDR1 SEHNR and CDR2 FQNEAQ (reference sequence). The CDR3 sequence: CASSSQGTTNTGELFF. In DNA, the CDR3 is TGTGCCAGCAGCTCTCAAGGGACTACTAACACCGGGGAGCTGTTTTTT.

V and J are TRBV10-3 and TRBJ2-2; 8 nucleotides match TRBD2. The CDR3 runs to 17 residues. The V and J ends lost 8 bases and 4 bases, in that order; junction bases with no gene match: 15. Looked up from germline, CDR1 is ENHRY and CDR2 is SYGVKD. In DNA, the CDR3 is TGTGCCATCCGAGGGTCCAGCGGGAGTTCCTTCACCGGGGAGCTGTTTTTT. This encodes CAIRGSSGSSFTGELFF.

The chain joins TRBV11-3 to TRBJ1-4, with no clear D. The CDR3 loop spans 14 amino acids. CDR1 and CDR2 (germline): SGHNT, YENEEA. The V and J ends lost 8 bases and 8 bases respectively, with 18 bases between them. Here the CDR3 reads CASRQGRKGEKLFF. CDR3 DNA: TGTGCCAGCCGCCAAGGGCGAAAGGGAGAAAAACTGTTTTTT.

With respect to this clone: The same CDR3 also results from other DNA sequences found in this sample. The chain couples TRBV6-6 to TRBJ2-5; the match to TRBD2 covers 7 bases. CDR3 length: 14 residues. CDR1 and CDR2 (germline): MNHNY, SVGAGI (reference sequence). V shed 0 bases and J 9 bases; nucleotides not matched to a gene: 7. The CDR3 here is CASSYSGVAGAQYF. Here the CDR3 DNA reads TGTGCCAGCAGTTACTCTGGGGTCGCGGGAGCCCAGTACTTC.

This clone appeared once. V is TRBV29-1 and J is TRBJ2-5, with unresolved D. The CDR3 has 12 residues. Germline CDR1 reads SQVTM; CDR2 reads ANQGSEA. V was cut by 4 bases and J by 5 bases, with 11 bases left in between. This chain's CDR3 is CSVGRRSETQYF. CDR3 DNA: TGCAGCGTTGGTCGCAGGAGCGAGACCCAGTACTTC.